This T cell receptor (beta chain) was sequenced during a study of CD8 T cells in Susac syndrome. Random hexamers were used to reverse transcribe an amount of roughly 0.45 to 1 ug RNA. Each CDR3 protein is one row after TCRdb ran MiXCR on the immunoSEQ multiplex PCR reads. The sample shows 150,000 to 200,000 distinct CDR3 sequences, under 95% of them seen only once. Input material: CD4+ T cells from PBMCs. The TCR comes from a human donor with Susac syndrome.

The CDR3 sequence: CASSLRQPTGGYTF. For the CDR3, the DNA is TGTGCCAGCAGTTTAAGACAGCCGACCGGTGGCTACACCTTC. V and J are TRBV12-3 or TRBV12-4 and TRBJ1-2, with D possibly matching TRBD1 (5 bases). The CDR3 contains 14 residues. V gave up 2 bases and J gave up 7 bases, with 14 bases separating them.